Listed below are T cell receptor beta chains from one sample, sequenced in a study of cytomegalovirus exposure and HLA in healthy donors. Clones were sequenced by immunoSEQ multiplex PCR, and TCRdb holds only the in-frame ones, with some missing. The repertoire holds tens of thousands of clones, with roughly 63% as singletons. The sample comprised PBMCs. These receptors were taken from a woman aged 50 to 65 in good health and CMV-seropositive. Each CDR3 is given with its conserved first and last residue. A D gene is named only where the DNA matches it firmly. The size field is filled for only some rows; it gives once, few, many or a size class.

v_call,d_call,j_call,clone_size,cdr3_aa,cdr3_nt
TRBV9,TRBD1,TRBJ1-1,-,CASSVDRGVDTEAFF,TGTGCCAGCAGCGTAGACAGGGGTGTGGACACTGAAGCTTTCTTT
TRBV5-1,-,TRBJ1-1,-,CASSSEGGVTEAFF,TGCGCCAGCAGCTCGGAGGGAGGAGTGACTGAAGCTTTCTTT
TRBV6-1,-,TRBJ2-6,-,CASRPTGSGANVLTF,TGTGCCAGCAGGCCCACAGGCTCGGGGGCCAACGTCCTGACTTTC
TRBV29-1,-,TRBJ1-1,-,CSVEEGGEAFF,TGCAGCGTTGAAGAGGGAGGTGAGGCTTTCTTT
TRBV29-1,-,TRBJ1-2,once,CSVEYPGFLGYTF,TGCAGCGTTGAATACCCAGGGTTCTTAGGCTACACCTTC
TRBV30,-,TRBJ2-5,-,CAWSVQGAGEQYF,TGTGCCTGGAGTGTTCAAGGGGCAGGGGAGCAGTACTTC
TRBV29-1,-,TRBJ2-3,-,CSVETRTGTDTQYF,TGCAGCGTTGAAACGAGGACAGGCACAGATACGCAGTATTTT
TRBV7-6,-,TRBJ2-7,-,CASSLGYLSEQYF,TGTGCCAGCAGTCTCGGGTATCTGTCCGAGCAGTACTTC
TRBV6-5,TRBD2,TRBJ2-3,-,CASSFSTGGTDTQYF,TGTGCCAGCAGTTTCTCCACGGGGGGGACAGATACGCAGTATTTT
TRBV6-1,TRBD1,TRBJ1-2,-,CASSDGQGGHYGYTF,TGTGCCAGCAGTGATGGACAGGGAGGCCACTATGGCTACACCTTC
TRBV25-1,-,TRBJ1-2,once,CASSGGGFGYTF,TGTGCCAGCAGTGGGGGAGGGTTCGGCTACACCTTC
TRBV28,-,TRBJ2-7,-,CASSRTRPYEQYF,TGTGCCAGCAGTAGGACACGACCTTACGAGCAGTACTTC